Listed here are 20 T cell receptor beta chains from one sample, sequenced in a study of blood T cell repertoires in COVID-19. Assay: immunoSEQ multiplex PCR; the TCRdb copy retains only in-frame clones and omits some. The data show hundreds of thousands of clones, about 88% seen once. Sequencing input: PBMCs or T cells enriched from blood (not recorded which). The receptors come from a woman aged 55-70 years in a cohort exposed to, infected with or recovered from COVID-19 (not recorded which).

This rearrangement joins TRBV5-1 to TRBJ1-5, with D tentatively TRBD1 (6 bases). CDR1 SGHRS and CDR2 YFSETQ come from the germline V gene. The ends were cut back, 4 bases at V and 1 base at J, with 15 bases in the middle. This CDR3 has 16 amino acids. In DNA form, the CDR3 reads TGCGCCAGCAGCCCTACAGGGAGAGGGAGCAATCAGCCCCAGCATTTT. It specifies CASSPTGRGSNQPQHF.

V and J are TRBV6-5 and TRBJ2-7; 8 positions agree with TRBD2. Trimming took 5 bases from V and 1 from J; bases not matched to a gene: 7. Germline V gene data show CDR1 as MNHEY and CDR2 as SVGAGI. The CDR3 has 15 residues. Written as DNA, the CDR3 is TGTGCCAGCAGTAACCCCAAGCGGGGGTCCTACGAGCAGTACTTC. Protein sequence: CASSNPKRGSYEQYF.

This sequence joins TRBV30 and TRBJ2-7; D perhaps matches TRBD1 (6 bases). Germline V gene data show CDR1 as GTSNPN and CDR2 as SVGIG (reference sequence). The CDR3 consists of 13 residues. Trimming removed 3 bases at V and 8 bases at J, with 17 bases between. The CDR3 sequence: CAWRGGSLGKQYF. The CDR3 DNA is TGTGCCTGGAGAGGGGGATCCCTCGGCAAGCAGTACTTC. Full variable domain (rest looked up from reference TRBV30 and TRBJ2-7): SQTIHQWPATLVQPVGSPLSLECTVEGTSNPNLYWYRQAAGRGLQLLFYSVGIGQISSEVPQNLSASRPQDRQFILSSKKLLLSDSGFYLCAWRGGSLGKQYFGPGTRLTVT.

V gene TRBV6-1 combines with J gene TRBJ1-6; weak D call: TRBD1 (5 bases). CDR3 length equals 14 residues. Trimming stripped 1 base from V and 8 bases from J, with 9 bases between. Looked up from germline, CDR1 is MNHNS and CDR2 is SASEGT. The CDR3 nucleotides read TGTGCCAGCAGTGAAGGTCAGGGTCATTCACCCCTCCACTTT. Its translation is CASSEGQGHSPLHF.

This clone was counted a single time. The chain has TRBV24-1 and TRBJ2-5; the D gene is possibly TRBD2 (5 bases). Between the trimmed V and J ends, which lost 4 bases and 5 bases, there was a span of 19 bases. The germline gives CDR1 KGHDR, CDR2 SFDVKD. The CDR3 loop spans 16 amino acids. The DNA for the CDR3 is TGTGCCACCAGTGAGCCCGGCGGTGGGTCGGGGGAGACCCAGTACTTC. Translated, it gives CATSEPGGGSGETQYF.

This chain connects TRBV5-4 to TRBJ2-7, with a weak D call TRBD2 (7 bases). The germline gives CDR1 SGHNT, CDR2 YYREEE (reference sequence). The CDR3 extends over 17 amino acids. Trimming cost V 5 bases and J 1 base, with 22 bases left between them. CDR3 residues: CASSSLKGGDLSYEQYF. The CDR3 bases are TGTGCCAGCAGTTCCTTAAAAGGGGGGGACTTATCCTACGAGCAGTACTTC.

This rearrangement joins TRBV29-1 to TRBJ2-7; a weak D match, TRBD2 (5 bases). The CDR3 has 13 residues. Germline loops: CDR1 SQVTM, CDR2 ANQGSEA. Trimming stripped 3 bases from V and 1 base from J, with 10 bases between. The CDR3 DNA is TGCAGCGTTGATGACGGGATGTCCTACGAGCAGTACTTC. Amino acid sequence: CSVDDGMSYEQYF.

The rearrangement joins TRBV6-5 to TRBJ2-6; maybe TRBD1 (5 bases). Germline assignment: CDR1 MNHEY and CDR2 SVGAGI. CDR3 length equals 15 residues. V was shortened by 6 bases and J by 2 bases, with 11 bases between the two germline ends. The CDR3 loop reads CASRVRVAGANVLTF. The CDR3 coding sequence is TGTGCCAGCAGGGTCAGGGTAGCTGGGGCCAACGTCCTGACTTTC.

V is TRBV10-3 and J is TRBJ1-2, with D possibly being TRBD1 (5 bases). The CDR3 contains 14 residues. CDR1 is ENHRY, CDR2 SYGVKD, per germline. V shed 4 bases and J shed 8 bases, with 17 bases lying between them. Here the CDR3 reads CAISASLGLYGYTF. The CDR3 DNA sequence: TGTGCCATCAGTGCATCCTTGGGGCTTTACGGCTACACCTTC.

This rearrangement joins TRBV12-3 or TRBV12-4 to TRBJ1-1; D possibly corresponds to TRBD1 (5 bases). V gave up 1 base and J gave up 7 bases, with 10 bases separating them. This CDR3 has 13 residues. The CDR3 nucleotides read TGTGCCAGCAGTTTAGTCGACAGAATTGAAGCTTTCTTT. As protein: CASSLVDRIEAFF.

The chain joins TRBV5-8 to TRBJ1-1; D might be TRBD1 (5 bases). The V and J ends lost 0 bases and 6 bases respectively, with 15 bases between them. CDR1 is SGHTS, CDR2 YDEGEE, per germline. This CDR3 spans 15 amino acids. CDR3 sequence (DNA): TGTGCCAGCAGCTTGGGGACAAGAGGATCTTCTGAAGCTTTCTTT. This translates into CASSLGTRGSSEAFF.

The rearrangement links TRBV27 to TRBJ2-3, with TRBD2 matching 11 bases. The CDR3 sequence is 15 residues long. The germline V gene encodes CDR1 MNHEY and CDR2 SMNVEV (reference sequence). The trim removed 5 bases at V and 3 bases at J, leaving 4 bases unmatched. The CDR3 is CASSMTSGETDTQYF. The CDR3 DNA reads TGTGCCAGCAGTATGACTAGCGGGGAGACAGATACGCAGTATTTT.

This clone was detected a few times. The chain employs TRBV10-2 and TRBJ1-1, with D possibly matching TRBD1 (6 bases). This CDR3 comprises 15 residues. V lost 4 bases and J 0 bases, leaving 12 bases between the germline ends. CDR1 is WSHSY and CDR2 is SAAADI in the germline V gene. CDR3: CASSAPGALNTEAFF. In DNA, the CDR3 is TGCGCCAGCAGTGCCCCAGGGGCCCTGAACACTGAAGCTTTCTTT.

This CDR3 is CATSRTSGRQDEQFF. The CDR3 coding sequence is TGTGCCACCAGCAGGACTAGCGGGAGGCAAGATGAGCAGTTCTTC. This sequence joins TRBV15 and TRBJ2-1, with 13 bases fitting TRBD2. Per the germline V gene, CDR1 is LNHNV and CDR2 is YYDKDF (reference sequence). The CDR3 is 15 amino acids. The J segment lost 8 bases and the V segment lost 3 bases, leaving 4 bases of the junction unmatched. Full variable domain (rest looked up from reference TRBV15 and TRBJ2-1): DAMVIQNPRYQVTQFGKPVTLSCSQTLNHNVMYWYQQKSSQAPKLLFHYYDKDFNNEADTPDNFQSRRPNTSFCFLDIRSPGLGDTAMYLCATSRTSGRQDEQFFGPGTRLTVL.

This clone was counted only a few times. J is TRBJ1-5 and V is TRBV28; the D is unclear. The CDR3 extends over 12 amino acids. Per germline, CDR1 MDHEN and CDR2 SYDVKM. V was shortened by 6 bases and J by 4 bases, with 7 bases between the two germline ends. The CDR3 DNA is TGTGCCAGCAGGTCGACAAATCAGCCCCAGCATTTT. Its protein product is CASRSTNQPQHF.

This clone has just one count. The V and J genes are TRBV6-2 or TRBV6-3 and TRBJ1-1, with unresolved D. V was trimmed by 0 bases and J by 4 bases, leaving 6 bases between them. This CDR3 has 13 residues. Germline-derived CDR1 and CDR2 are MNHEY and SVGEGT. DNA of the CDR3: TGTGCCAGCAGTTACTCGACTGGCACTGAAGCTTTCTTT. This gives the protein CASSYSTGTEAFF.

As DNA, the CDR3 is TGTGCCAGCTCACCAGGGACAGGGGGTGGCGAGCAGTACTTC. It is translated as CASSPGTGGGEQYF. J is TRBJ2-7 and V is TRBV18, with 11 bases lining up with TRBD1. Germline CDR1 is KGHSH and CDR2 is LQKENI. After removal of 2 bases from V and 6 bases from J, the junction contained 3 bases not matched to a gene. The CDR3 length is 14 residues.

This clone was seen many times. The chain carries TRBV9 and TRBJ2-1; 11 bases align to TRBD2. Germline CDR1 and CDR2: SGDLS and YYNGEE. This CDR3 comprises 15 residues. The junction had 5 bases not matched to a gene; V was cut back by 2 bases and J by 7 bases. CDR3 sequence reads: CASSVTSGRSNEQFF. CDR3 DNA sequence: TGTGCCAGCAGCGTTACTAGCGGGAGATCGAATGAGCAGTTCTTC.

The rearrangement links TRBV5-1 to TRBJ2-1; 11 bases are shared with TRBD2. CDR1 SGHRS and CDR2 YFSETQ come from the germline V gene. The CDR3 has 19 amino acids. V shed 4 bases and J 5 bases; nucleotides not matched to a gene: 17. CDR3 bases: TGCGCCAGCAGCCCTACAGGGAGAAGACTACTAGCGGGAGACAATGAGCAGTTCTTC. Its protein product is CASSPTGRRLLAGDNEQFF.

The chain couples TRBV3-1 (or the pseudogene TRBV3-2) to TRBJ2-7; tentative D call: TRBD1 (6 bases). This CDR3 is 15 amino acids long. Trimming removed 4 bases from V and 6 bases from J, with 19 bases in between. Per the germline V gene, CDR1 is LGHDT and CDR2 is YNNKEL (reference sequence). The CDR3 region is CASSRTDSPSGEQYF. CDR3 bases: TGTGCCAGCAGCCGGACGGACAGTCCGTCGGGCGAGCAGTACTTC.